The TCR beta chain under discussion was sequenced for a study of T-cell reconstitution after alpha-beta-depleted transplantation in children. This clonotype was counted a few times. TCRbeta library preparation incorporated unique molecular identifiers. One entry per CDR3 protein results from TCRdb running MiXCR on the PCR reads. The table records around 400,000 distinct CDR3 sequences, about a tenth of them present only once. Germline V CDR1 and CDR2: LGHDT, YNNKEL (reference sequence). This CDR3 spans 15 amino acids. V was trimmed by 0 bases and J by 5 bases, leaving 11 bases between them. This TCR came from a human donor who donated a stem cell graft to a child with acute myeloid leukemia. V and J are TRBV3-1 and TRBJ2-1; no clear D gene. This specimen was PBMCs from the stem cell graft donor, taken from the stem cell graft. The chain's CDR3 is CASSQDMAIHNEQFF. In nucleotides, the CDR3 is TGTGCCAGCAGCCAAGATATGGCAATCCACAATGAGCAGTTCTTC.